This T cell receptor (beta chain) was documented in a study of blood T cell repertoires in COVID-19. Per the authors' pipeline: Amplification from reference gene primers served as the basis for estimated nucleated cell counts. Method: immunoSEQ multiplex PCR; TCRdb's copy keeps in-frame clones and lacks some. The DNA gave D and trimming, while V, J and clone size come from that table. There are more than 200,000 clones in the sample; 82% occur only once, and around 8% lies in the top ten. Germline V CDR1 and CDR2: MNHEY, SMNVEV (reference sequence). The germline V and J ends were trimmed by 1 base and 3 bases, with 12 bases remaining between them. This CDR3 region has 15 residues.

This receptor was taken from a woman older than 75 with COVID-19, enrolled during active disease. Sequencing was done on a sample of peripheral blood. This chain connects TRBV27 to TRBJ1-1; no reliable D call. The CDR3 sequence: CASSLYGDYDTEAFF. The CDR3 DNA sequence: TGTGCCAGCAGTTTATACGGGGATTATGACACTGAAGCTTTCTTT.